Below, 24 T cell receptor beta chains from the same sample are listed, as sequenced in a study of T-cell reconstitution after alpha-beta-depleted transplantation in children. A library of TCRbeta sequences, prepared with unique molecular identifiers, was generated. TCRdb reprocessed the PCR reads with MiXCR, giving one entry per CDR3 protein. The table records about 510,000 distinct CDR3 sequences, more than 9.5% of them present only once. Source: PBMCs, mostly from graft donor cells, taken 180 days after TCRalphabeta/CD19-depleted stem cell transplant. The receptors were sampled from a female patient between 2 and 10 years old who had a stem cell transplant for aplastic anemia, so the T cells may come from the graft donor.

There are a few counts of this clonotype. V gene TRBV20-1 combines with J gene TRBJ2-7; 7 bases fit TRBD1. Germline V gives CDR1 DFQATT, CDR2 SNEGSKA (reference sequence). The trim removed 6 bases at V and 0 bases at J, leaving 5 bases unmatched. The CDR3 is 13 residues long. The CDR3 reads CSAPRGFSYEQYF. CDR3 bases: TGCAGTGCCCCCAGGGGGTTCTCCTACGAGCAGTACTTC.

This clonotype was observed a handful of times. CDR3 in DNA: TGCAGTGCTAGTGAGGGGTCGAACACCGGGGAGCTGTTTTTT. Its translation is CSASEGSNTGELFF. This sequence joins TRBV20-1 and TRBJ2-2; D may match TRBD1 or TRBD2 (5 bases each). Germline V gives CDR1 DFQATT, CDR2 SNEGSKA (reference sequence). The CDR3 covers 14 residues. V was clipped by 3 bases and J by 0 bases, with 8 bases between them.

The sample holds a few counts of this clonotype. Here the CDR3 reads CASSDPPGLAGGLTDTQYF. The CDR3 DNA is TGTGCCAGCAGCGACCCCCCGGGACTAGCGGGAGGGCTCACAGATACGCAGTATTTT. This chain connects TRBV9 to TRBJ2-3, with 16 positions matching TRBD2. Germline assignment: CDR1 SGDLS and CDR2 YYNGEE. V lost 3 bases to trimming and J lost 2 bases; unmatched junction nucleotides: 9. The CDR3 loop spans 19 amino acids.

The CDR3 DNA sequence: TGTGCCAGCAGCCGCGGAGGATCCCATGGGTCCTACGAGCAGTACGTC. This codes for CASSRGGSHGSYEQYV. The chain employs TRBV28 and TRBJ2-7, with D perhaps matching TRBD2 (5 bases). The V gene lost 6 bases and the J gene lost 1 base, with 19 bases spanning the gap. The CDR3 is made up of 16 amino acids. Germline V gene sequence: CDR1 MDHEN, CDR2 SYDVKM.

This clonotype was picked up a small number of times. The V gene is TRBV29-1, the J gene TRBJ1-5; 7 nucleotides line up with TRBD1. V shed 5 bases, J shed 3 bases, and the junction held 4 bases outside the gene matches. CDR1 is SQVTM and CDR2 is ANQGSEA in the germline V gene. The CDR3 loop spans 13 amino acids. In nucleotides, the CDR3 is TGCAGCGTTACCGGACAGGACAATCAGCCCCAGCATTTT. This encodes CSVTGQDNQPQHF.

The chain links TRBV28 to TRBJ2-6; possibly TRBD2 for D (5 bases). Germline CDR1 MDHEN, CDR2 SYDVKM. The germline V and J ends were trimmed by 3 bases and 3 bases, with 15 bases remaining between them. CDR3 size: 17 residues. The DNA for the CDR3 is TGTGCCAGCAGTTTCGTCGGAGGCTTAAATGGGGCCAACGTCCTGACTTTC. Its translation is CASSFVGGLNGANVLTF.

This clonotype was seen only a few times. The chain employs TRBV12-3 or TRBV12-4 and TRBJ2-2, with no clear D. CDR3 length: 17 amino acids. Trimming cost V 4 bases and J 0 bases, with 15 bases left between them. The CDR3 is CASSYGNGRSNTGELFF. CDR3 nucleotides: TGTGCCAGCAGTTACGGCAACGGGCGGTCGAACACCGGGGAGCTGTTTTTT.

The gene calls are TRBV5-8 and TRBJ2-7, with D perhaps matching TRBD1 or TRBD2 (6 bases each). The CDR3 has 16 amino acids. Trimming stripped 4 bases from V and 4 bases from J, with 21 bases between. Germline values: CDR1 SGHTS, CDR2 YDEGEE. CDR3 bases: TGTGCCAGCAGCCCCTACCGAGGGGGGAATCGGTACGAGCAGTACTTC. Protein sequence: CASSPYRGGNRYEQYF.

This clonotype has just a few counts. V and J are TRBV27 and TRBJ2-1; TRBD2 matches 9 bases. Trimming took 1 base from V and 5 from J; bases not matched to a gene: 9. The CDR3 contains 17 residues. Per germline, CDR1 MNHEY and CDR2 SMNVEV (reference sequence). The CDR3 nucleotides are TGTGCCAGCAGTTTATATCGCAGGGAGCGGGAGGACAATGAGCAGTTCTTC. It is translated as CASSLYRREREDNEQFF.

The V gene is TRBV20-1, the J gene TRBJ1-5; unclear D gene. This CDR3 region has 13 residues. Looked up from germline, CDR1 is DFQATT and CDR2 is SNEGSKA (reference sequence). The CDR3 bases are TGCAGCGGCAGAGGAGGCAGCAATCAGCCCCAGCATTTT. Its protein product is CSGRGGSNQPQHF.

The CDR3 region is CASSLGWLAEAKNIQYF. The DNA for the CDR3 is TGTGCCAGCAGTTTAGGGTGGCTAGCGGAAGCCAAAAACATTCAGTACTTC. The chain couples TRBV28 to TRBJ2-4; 7 nucleotides align to TRBD2. The CDR3 contains 17 residues. V dropped 2 bases and J dropped 0; count of bases not matched to a gene: 7. Looked up from germline, CDR1 is MDHEN and CDR2 is SYDVKM.

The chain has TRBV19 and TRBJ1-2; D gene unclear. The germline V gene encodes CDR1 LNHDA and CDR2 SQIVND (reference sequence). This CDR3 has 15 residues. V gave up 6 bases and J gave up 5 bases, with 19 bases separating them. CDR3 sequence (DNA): TGTGCCAGTAGGCGCGGGGTAGTGTGCCTATATGGCTACACCTTC. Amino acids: CASRRGVVCLYGYTF.

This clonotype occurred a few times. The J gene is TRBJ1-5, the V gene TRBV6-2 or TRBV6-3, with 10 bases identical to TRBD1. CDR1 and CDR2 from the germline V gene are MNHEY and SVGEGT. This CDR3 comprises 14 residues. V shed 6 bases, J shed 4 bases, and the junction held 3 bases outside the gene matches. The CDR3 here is CASRSDRGNQPQHF. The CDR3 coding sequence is TGTGCCAGCAGATCGGACAGGGGGAATCAGCCCCAGCATTTT.

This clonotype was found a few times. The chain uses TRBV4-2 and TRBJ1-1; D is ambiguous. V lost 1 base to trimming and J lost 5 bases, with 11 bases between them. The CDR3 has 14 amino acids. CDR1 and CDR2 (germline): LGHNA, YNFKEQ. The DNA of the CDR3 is TGTGCCAGCAGCCAAGGGGTTGTGGGGACTGAAGCTTTCTTT. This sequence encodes CASSQGVVGTEAFF.

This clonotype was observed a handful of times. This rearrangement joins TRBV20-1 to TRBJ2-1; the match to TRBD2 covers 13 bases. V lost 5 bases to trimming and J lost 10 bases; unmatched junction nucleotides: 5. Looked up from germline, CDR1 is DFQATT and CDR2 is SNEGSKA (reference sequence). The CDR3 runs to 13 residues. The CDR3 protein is CSARPGLAGEQFF. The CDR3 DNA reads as TGCAGTGCTCGACCGGGACTAGCGGGAGAGCAGTTCTTC.

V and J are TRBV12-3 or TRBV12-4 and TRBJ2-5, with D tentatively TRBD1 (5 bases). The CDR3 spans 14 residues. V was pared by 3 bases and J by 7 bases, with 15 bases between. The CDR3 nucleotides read TGTGCCAGCAGTTTCAACAGGAAACTCGGGACCCAGTACTTC. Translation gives CASSFNRKLGTQYF.

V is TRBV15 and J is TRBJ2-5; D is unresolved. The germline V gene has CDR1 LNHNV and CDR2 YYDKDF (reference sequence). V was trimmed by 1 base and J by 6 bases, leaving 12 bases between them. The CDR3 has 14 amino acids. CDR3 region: CATSRGSGKQTQYF. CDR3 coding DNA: TGTGCCACCAGCAGAGGTTCAGGAAAACAGACCCAGTACTTC.

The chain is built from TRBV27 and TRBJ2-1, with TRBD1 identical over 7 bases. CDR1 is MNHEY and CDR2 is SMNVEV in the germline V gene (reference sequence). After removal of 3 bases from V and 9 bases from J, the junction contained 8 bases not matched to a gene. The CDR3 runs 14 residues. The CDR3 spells CASSFRQGSSEQFF. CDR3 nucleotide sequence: TGTGCCAGCAGTTTCCGACAGGGTAGTAGTGAGCAGTTCTTC.

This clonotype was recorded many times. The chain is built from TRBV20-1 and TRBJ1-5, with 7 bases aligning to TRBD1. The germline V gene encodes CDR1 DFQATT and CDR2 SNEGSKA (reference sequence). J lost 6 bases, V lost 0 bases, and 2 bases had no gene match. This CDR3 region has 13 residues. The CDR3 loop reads CSARDSGGQPQHF. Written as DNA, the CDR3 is TGCAGTGCTAGAGACTCAGGGGGTCAGCCCCAGCATTTT.

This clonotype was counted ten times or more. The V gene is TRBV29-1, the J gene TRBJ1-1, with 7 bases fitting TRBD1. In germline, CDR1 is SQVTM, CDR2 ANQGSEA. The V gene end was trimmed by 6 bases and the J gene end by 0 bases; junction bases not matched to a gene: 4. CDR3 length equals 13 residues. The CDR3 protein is CSVRQGMNTEAFF. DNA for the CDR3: TGCAGCGTCCGACAGGGTATGAACACTGAAGCTTTCTTT.

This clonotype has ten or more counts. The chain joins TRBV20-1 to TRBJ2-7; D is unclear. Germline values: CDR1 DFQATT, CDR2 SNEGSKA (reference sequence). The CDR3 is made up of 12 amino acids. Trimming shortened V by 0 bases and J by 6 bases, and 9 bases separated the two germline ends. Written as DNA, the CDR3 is TGCAGTGCTAGAGATCCTATCGGCGAGCAGTACGTC. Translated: CSARDPIGEQYV.

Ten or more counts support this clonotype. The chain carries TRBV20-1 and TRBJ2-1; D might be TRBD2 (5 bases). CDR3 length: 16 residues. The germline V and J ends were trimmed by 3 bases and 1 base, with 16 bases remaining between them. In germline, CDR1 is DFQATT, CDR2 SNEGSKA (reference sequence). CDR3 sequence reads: CSASGGRRRSYNEQFF. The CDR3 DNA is TGCAGTGCTAGTGGTGGCCGCCGGAGGTCCTACAATGAGCAGTTCTTC.

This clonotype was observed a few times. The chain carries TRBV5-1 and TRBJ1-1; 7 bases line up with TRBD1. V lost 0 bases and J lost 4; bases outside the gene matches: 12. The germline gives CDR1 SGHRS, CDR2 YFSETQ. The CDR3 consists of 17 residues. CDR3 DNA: TGCGCCAGCAGCTTGGCAGGGGGAAAGGGGAAAGGCACTGAAGCTTTCTTT. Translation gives CASSLAGGKGKGTEAFF.

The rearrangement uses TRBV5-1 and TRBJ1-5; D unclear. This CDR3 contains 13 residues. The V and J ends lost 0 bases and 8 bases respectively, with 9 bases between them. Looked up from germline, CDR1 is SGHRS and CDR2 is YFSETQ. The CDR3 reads CASSLEWGEPQHF. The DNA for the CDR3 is TGCGCCAGCAGCTTGGAATGGGGTGAGCCCCAGCATTTT. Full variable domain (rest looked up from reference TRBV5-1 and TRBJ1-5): KAGVTQTPRYLIKTRGQQVTLSCSPISGHRSVSWYQQTPGQGLQFLFEYFSETQRNKGNFPGRFSGRQFSNSRSEMNVSTLELGDSALYLCASSLEWGEPQHFGDGTRLSIL.